The 14 T cell receptor beta chains presented below share a single source sample, sequenced in a study of cytomegalovirus exposure and HLA in healthy donors. PCR amplification relied on 60 Vbeta primers (plus 13 Jbeta primers). Sequencing used immunoSEQ multiplex PCR; TCRdb keeps in-frame clones, though not all of them. The data show more than 95,000 clones, 9% to 10% seen once. The sample taken for sequencing was PBMCs. The receptors come from a young man in good health and CMV-seronegative.

As regards this clone: Because the CDR3 is missing its conserved closing phenylalanine or tryptophan, this is likely a read error. No DNA is shown, since the ends of the CDR3 on it are uncertain; the CDR3 is the one TCRdb lists. The chain combines TRBV5-1 with TRBJ1-1. The CDR3 contains 15 residues when both ends are counted. Germline loops: CDR1 SGHRS, CDR2 YFSETQ. The CDR3 here is CASTRDPGLNTEPFL.

This clone has just a few counts. The chain is built from TRBV7-9 and TRBJ2-3; D gene unclear. The germline gives CDR1 SEHNR, CDR2 FQNEAQ (reference sequence). V lost 2 bases and J lost 0, with 9 bases in between. The CDR3 is made up of 15 amino acids. The CDR3 is CASSLSGGSTDTQYF. The CDR3 nucleotides read TGTGCCAGCAGCTTATCTGGCGGTAGCACAGATACGCAGTATTTT.

This chain connects TRBV6-5 to TRBJ1-2, with 7 positions matching TRBD1. The V gene end was trimmed by 2 bases and the J gene end by 4 bases; junction bases not matched to a gene: 4. Germline V gene data show CDR1 as MNHEY and CDR2 as SVGAGI. The CDR3 loop spans 14 amino acids. CDR3 region: CASSYRGGRYGYTF. In DNA form, the CDR3 reads TGTGCCAGCAGTTACAGAGGGGGCCGCTATGGCTACACCTTC.

Here the CDR3 DNA reads TGTGCCAGTCGGGGAGACCTGAACACTGAAGCTTTCTTT. It specifies CASRGDLNTEAFF. This chain connects TRBV18 to TRBJ1-1, with no clear D. Germline CDR1 reads KGHSH; CDR2 reads LQKENI. CDR3 length: 13 amino acids. V lost 9 bases and J 0 bases, leaving 11 bases between the germline ends. Supplemented by reference TRBV18 and TRBJ1-1, the full variable domain reads NAGVMQNPRHLVRRRGQEARLRCSPMKGHSHVYWYRQLPEEGLKFMVYLQKENIIDESGMPKERFSAEFPKEGPSILRIQQVVRGDSAAYFCASRGDLNTEAFFGQGTRLTVV.

The chain links TRBV29-1 to TRBJ1-1, with D hard to call. Germline assignment: CDR1 SQVTM and CDR2 ANQGSEA. The CDR3 runs to 16 residues. Trimming cost V 6 bases and J 1 base, with 21 bases left between them. The CDR3 DNA follows: TGCAGCGTCCGGCCTGTGCTTCTCCGGGGGAACACTGAAGCTTTCTTT. It translates to CSVRPVLLRGNTEAFF.

The CDR3, as DNA: TGTGCCAGTAGTAGAAAGACTAGCGGGAGAATAGGTACGCAGTATTTT. Its translation is CASSRKTSGRIGTQYF. This sequence joins TRBV19 and TRBJ2-3; 12 bases align to TRBD2. The junction had 10 bases not matched to a gene; V was cut back by 4 bases and J by 8 bases. The CDR3 runs 16 residues. CDR1 is LNHDA, CDR2 SQIVND, per germline (reference sequence).

This clone was seen a handful of times. V usage is TRBV30 and J usage is TRBJ1-4; tentatively, D is TRBD1 (5 bases). The ends were cut back, 8 bases at V and 9 bases at J, with 16 bases in the middle. In germline, CDR1 is GTSNPN, CDR2 SVGIG (reference sequence). This CDR3 has 12 residues. The CDR3 sequence: CAGQDWEKKLFF. CDR3 nucleotides: TGTGCCGGACAAGACTGGGAAAAAAAACTGTTTTTT.

The V gene is TRBV11-3, the J gene TRBJ2-3, with 9 bases identical to TRBD2. The CDR3 has 16 amino acids. Germline V CDR1 and CDR2: SGHNT, YENEEA. Germline trimming cut 5 bases from V and 1 base from J; bases unmatched to any gene: 7. As DNA, the CDR3 is TGTGCCAGCAGCCCCCCTAGCGGGATTGGCACAGATACGCAGTATTTT. This gives the protein CASSPPSGIGTDTQYF. The full variable domain, its missing parts supplied by reference TRBV11-3 and TRBJ2-3, is EAGVVQSPRYKIIEKKQPVAFWCNPISGHNTLYWYLQNLGQGPELLIRYENEEAVDDSQLPKDRFSAERLKGVDSTLKIQPAELGDSAVYLCASSPPSGIGTDTQYFGPGTRLTVL.

The chain uses TRBV15 and TRBJ2-5; TRBD1 agrees at 10 bases. The CDR3 has 15 residues. V dropped 2 bases and J dropped 4; count of bases not matched to a gene: 4. The germline CDR1 and CDR2 sequences are LNHNV and YYDKDF (reference sequence). The CDR3 bases are TGTGCCACCAGCAGAAGACAGGGGGCAGGAGAGACCCAGTACTTC. Translation: CATSRRQGAGETQYF.

The V call is TRBV29-1, the J call TRBJ2-7; tentative D call: TRBD2 (5 bases). The CDR3 covers 11 residues. V dropped 4 bases and J dropped 2 bases, with 6 bases sitting between them. Germline-derived CDR1 and CDR2 are SQVTM and ANQGSEA. The CDR3 DNA is TGCAGCGTTGCCGGGGCCTACGAGCAGTACTTC. Amino acid sequence: CSVAGAYEQYF.

The V call is TRBV6-4, the J call TRBJ2-2, with 7 nucleotides matching TRBD1. This CDR3 spans 13 amino acids. From germline, CDR1 is MRHNA and CDR2 SNTAGT. V shed 0 bases and J 8 bases; nucleotides not matched to a gene: 0. CDR3 loop: CASSDSDRGELFF. The CDR3 bases are TGTGCCAGCAGTGACTCGGACAGGGGGGAGCTGTTTTTT.

The V call is TRBV10-3, the J call TRBJ2-1, with no clear D. V shed 3 bases and J shed 0 bases, with 6 bases lying between them. Germline CDR1 and CDR2: ENHRY and SYGVKD. The CDR3 is 14 residues long. CDR3 nucleotides: TGTGCCATCAGTGATAAATACTCCTACAATGAGCAGTTCTTC. As protein: CAISDKYSYNEQFF.

The V and J genes are TRBV29-1 and TRBJ2-1; weak D call: TRBD1 (6 bases). Germline-derived CDR1 and CDR2 are SQVTM and ANQGSEA. This CDR3 has 16 amino acids. The V end was cut by 6 bases, the J end by 6 bases, with 24 bases between. CDR3 residues: CSVKTGSGRRGNEQFF. The CDR3 nucleotides are TGCAGCGTCAAGACAGGAAGCGGTAGGAGAGGCAATGAGCAGTTCTTC.

This clone was picked up a small number of times. The J gene is TRBJ2-7, the V gene TRBV5-1; a weak D match, TRBD2 (5 bases). The CDR3 contains 14 residues. The ends were cut back, 5 bases at V and 2 bases at J, with 14 bases in the middle. The germline V gene encodes CDR1 SGHRS and CDR2 YFSETQ. This CDR3 is CASRVSGTPYEQYF. The CDR3 DNA sequence: TGCGCCAGCAGGGTGAGCGGCACCCCCTACGAGCAGTACTTC.